Listed here is a single T cell receptor (beta chain). V lost 10 bases and J lost 0; bases outside the gene matches: 5. Germline assignment: CDR1 LNHDA and CDR2 SQIVND (reference sequence). This CDR3 has 15 residues. TCRdb re-called the 5' RACE reads with MiXCR, one entry per CDR3 protein. The sample contains some 22,000 distinct CDR3 sequences, roughly 4.5% of which appear only once. The data were taken from a study of early T cells in non-severe SARS-CoV-2 infection. The wider study: Chains were not paired, and sequencing was done on bulk RNA from unsorted whole blood.

The V and J genes are TRBV19 and TRBJ2-2; 10 positions agree with TRBD2. Sequencing was carried out using whole blood. The receptor's source is an adult who was a healthcare worker with PCR-confirmed SARS-CoV-2 infection or an uninfected control (not recorded which). CDR3 sequence reads: CATRLAGTNTGELFF. For the CDR3, the DNA is TGTGCCACCAGACTAGCGGGCACGAACACCGGGGAGCTGTTTTTT.